By proportion, the clone carrying this T cell receptor beta chain is medium-sized (0.01 to 0.1%). Time point in this sample: longitudinal time-point 3. These data belong to a study of neurological immune-mediated disorders. The cDNA was generated by 5'RACE with 10-nucleotide random UMIs. MiXCR, run by TCRdb on the 5' RACE reads, gives a single entry per CDR3 protein. Of 95,000 to 110,000 distinct CDR3 sequences detected, roughly 10% appear once; the ten largest clones hold 3.1%. This CDR3 comprises 15 residues. The ends were cut back, 5 bases at V and 2 bases at J, with 16 bases in the middle. CDR1 is SGHAT and CDR2 is FQNNGV in the germline V gene.

This clonotype was sampled from a female donor with HTLV-1-associated myelopathy (HAM/TSP). Specimen: PBMCs. The rearrangement links TRBV11-2 to TRBJ2-7; D is unresolved. CDR3 in amino acids: CASSRARVSPYEQYF. The CDR3 coding sequence is TGTGCCAGCAGCCGTGCTAGGGTGAGCCCCTACGAGCAGTACTTC. The variable domain in full, with the rest retrieved from reference TRBV11-2 and TRBJ2-7, is EAGVAQSPRYKIIEKRQSVAFWCNPISGHATLYWYQQILGQGPKLLIQFQNNGVVDDSQLPKDRFSAERLKGVDSTLKIQPAKLEDSAVYLCASSRARVSPYEQYFGPGTRLTVT.